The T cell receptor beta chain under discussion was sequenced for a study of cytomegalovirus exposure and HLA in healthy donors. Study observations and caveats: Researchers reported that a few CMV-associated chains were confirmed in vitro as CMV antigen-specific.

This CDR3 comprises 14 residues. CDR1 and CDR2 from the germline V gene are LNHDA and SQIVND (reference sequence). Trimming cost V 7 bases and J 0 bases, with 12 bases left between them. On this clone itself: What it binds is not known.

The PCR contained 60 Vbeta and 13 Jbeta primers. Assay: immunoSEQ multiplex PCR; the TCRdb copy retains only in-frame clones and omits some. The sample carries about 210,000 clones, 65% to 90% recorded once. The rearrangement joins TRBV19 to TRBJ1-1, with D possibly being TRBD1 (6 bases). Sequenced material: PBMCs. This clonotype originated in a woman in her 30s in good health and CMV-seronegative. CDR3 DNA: TGTGCCAGTATCAGGGGCTCCATGAACACTGAAGCTTTCTTT. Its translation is CASIRGSMNTEAFF.